The clone carrying this TCR beta chain was recorded many times. These data are taken from a study of CD8 T cells in Susac syndrome. Peripheral blood CD8+ and CD4+ T cells were profiled by TCR beta sequencing. Germline CDR1 MNHEY, CDR2 SMNVEV (reference sequence). This CDR3 is built from 13 residues. V shed 0 bases and J shed 0 bases, with 2 bases lying between them. The RNA, about 0.5 to 1 ug, was put through reverse transcription using random hexamers. TCRdb reprocessed the immunoSEQ multiplex PCR reads with MiXCR, giving one entry per CDR3 protein. This table has 400,000 to 550,000 distinct CDR3 sequences, approximately 89% appearing once.

The J gene is TRBJ1-1, the V gene TRBV27, with D unresolved. Material for sequencing was CD8+ T cells from PBMCs. This receptor was identified in a human donor with multiple sclerosis. DNA of the CDR3: TGTGCCAGCAGTTTATCCATGAACACTGAAGCTTTCTTT. This translates into CASSLSMNTEAFF.